Shown below are 15 T cell receptor beta chains from a single sample sequenced in a study of blood T cell repertoires in COVID-19. Assay used: immunoSEQ multiplex PCR; TCRdb lists only in-frame clones, some missing. The table lists fewer than 150,000 clones, 90% of them singletons, with 3.8% in the top ten. Sequenced material: peripheral blood. Every receptor here comes from a woman aged 55-75 years with COVID-19, enrolled during active disease.

This chain uses TRBV6-1 with TRBJ1-4, with unresolved D. In germline, CDR1 is MNHNS, CDR2 SASEGT. This CDR3 region has 14 residues. V was clipped by 3 bases and J by 9 bases, with 14 bases between them. In nucleotides, the CDR3 is TGTGCCAGCAGTGAGATCGCCCTAACCAAAAAACTGTTTTTT. The encoded protein is CASSEIALTKKLFF.

In this sample, this clone turned up once. CDR3 region: CASRADRYNEQFF. The CDR3 region has the DNA TGTGCCAGCAGAGCGGACAGATACAATGAGCAGTTCTTC. The chain recombines TRBV2 with TRBJ2-1, with TRBD1 as a possible D gene (6 bases). Trimming shortened V by 6 bases and J by 4 bases, and 10 bases separated the two germline ends. Looked up from germline, CDR1 is SNHLY and CDR2 is FYNNEI. CDR3 length: 13 amino acids.

The gene calls are TRBV18 and TRBJ2-7; tentatively, D is TRBD2 (6 bases). The V gene lost 2 bases and the J gene lost 5 bases, with 13 bases spanning the gap. The CDR3 runs to 14 residues. Germline V lookup: CDR1 KGHSH, CDR2 LQKENI. CDR3 sequence reads: CASSPSGGRDEQYF. Here the CDR3 DNA reads TGTGCCAGCTCACCAAGTGGAGGGCGTGACGAGCAGTACTTC.

The J gene is TRBJ2-5, the V gene TRBV5-1; TRBD1 agrees at 7 bases. V dropped 6 bases and J dropped 5; count of bases not matched to a gene: 7. The CDR3 has 13 residues. CDR1 is SGHRS and CDR2 is YFSETQ in the germline V gene. The CDR3 is CASNEGRGETQYF. CDR3 sequence (DNA): TGCGCCAGCAACGAGGGCAGGGGGGAGACCCAGTACTTC. The variable domain in full, with the rest retrieved from reference TRBV5-1 and TRBJ2-5, is KAGVTQTPRYLIKTRGQQVTLSCSPISGHRSVSWYQQTPGQGLQFLFEYFSETQRNKGNFPGRFSGRQFSNSRSEMNVSTLELGDSALYLCASNEGRGETQYFGPGTRLLVL.

The chain joins TRBV27 to TRBJ1-3; possible D gene TRBD1, 5 bases. Germline CDR1 reads MNHEY; CDR2 reads SMNVEV (reference sequence). The CDR3 runs 17 residues. V dropped 10 bases and J dropped 0 bases, with 22 bases sitting between them. The CDR3 region is CATERQSHSFSGNTIYF. For the CDR3, the DNA is TGTGCCACCGAAAGACAGTCTCATTCCTTCTCTGGAAACACCATATATTTT.

The chain uses TRBV5-6 and TRBJ1-2; D gene uncertain. The V end lost 6 bases, the J end lost 8 bases, and 17 bases lay between the germline ends. The germline V gene encodes CDR1 SGHDT and CDR2 YYEEEE. CDR3 length equals 13 residues. CDR3 sequence: CASNLGLLYGYTF. In nucleotides, the CDR3 is TGTGCCAGCAACCTAGGATTGTTATACGGCTACACCTTC.

The chain joins TRBV10-1 to TRBJ1-3; 7 bases agree with TRBD1. Germline CDR1 and CDR2: WNHNN and SYGVQD (reference sequence). V was pared by 4 bases and J by 8 bases, with 5 bases of the junction left unmatched. This CDR3 has 13 residues. This chain's CDR3 is CASSGTGVDTIYF. The DNA for the CDR3 is TGCGCCAGCAGTGGAACAGGGGTCGACACCATATATTTT.

This clone was found a few times. J is TRBJ1-1 and V is TRBV7-2; D is possibly TRBD1 (6 bases). This CDR3 is built from 13 residues. From germline, CDR1 is SGHTA and CDR2 FQGNSA. Trimming took 5 bases from V and 7 from J, leaving 14 bases between them. The CDR3 DNA sequence: TGTGCCAGCAGCCCTATGGTAGGGGGTGAAGCTTTCTTT. It codes for CASSPMVGGEAFF. The entire variable domain, with the rest obtained from reference TRBV7-2 and TRBJ1-1, is as follows: GAGVSQSPSNKVTEKGKDVELRCDPISGHTALYWYRQSLGQGLEFLIYFQGNSAPDKSGLPSDRFSAERTGGSVSTLTIQRTQQEDSAVYLCASSPMVGGEAFFGQGTRLTVV.

The rearrangement joins TRBV7-9 to TRBJ2-2; D might be TRBD2 (5 bases). V was clipped by 7 bases and J by 3 bases, with 12 bases between them. Germline lookup yields CDR1 SEHNR and CDR2 FQNEAQ (reference sequence). The CDR3 totals 14 residues. The CDR3 loop is CASTPSGDTGELFF. CDR3 nucleotides: TGTGCCAGCACCCCCTCCGGGGACACCGGGGAGCTGTTTTTT.

The chain carries TRBV5-4 and TRBJ1-5, with TRBD1 matching over 7 bases. This CDR3 is 13 amino acids long. Germline V gene sequence: CDR1 SGHNT, CDR2 YYREEE (reference sequence). V dropped 0 bases and J dropped 9; count of bases not matched to a gene: 3. This CDR3 reads CASSLDRGGPQHF. The CDR3 bases are TGTGCCAGCAGCTTGGACAGGGGAGGGCCCCAGCATTTT.

This chain links TRBV9 with TRBJ2-3, with 9 bases matching TRBD1. CDR1 is SGDLS, CDR2 YYNGEE, per germline. With V trimmed by 6 bases and J by 2 bases, 7 bases remained unmatched. The CDR3 extends over 15 amino acids. CDR3 loop: CASTRTGEITDTQYF. The CDR3 coding sequence is TGTGCCAGCACCAGGACAGGGGAAATCACAGATACGCAGTATTTT.

The chain carries TRBV6-5 and TRBJ1-2, with no clear D. CDR1 MNHEY and CDR2 SVGAGI come from the germline V gene. V was pared by 0 bases and J by 4 bases, with 9 bases between. This CDR3 comprises 14 residues. The CDR3, as DNA: TGTGCCAGCAGTTACTCTGAGGGAAGCTATGGCTACACCTTC. It is translated as CASSYSEGSYGYTF.

This chain uses TRBV4-2 with TRBJ2-1; 7 bases align to TRBD2. The CDR3 is made up of 16 amino acids. Germline V gene lookup returns CDR1 LGHNA and CDR2 YNFKEQ. Trimming took 2 bases from V and 5 from J; bases not matched to a gene: 9. The CDR3: CASSQRGAGLNNEQFF. The CDR3 DNA sequence: TGTGCCAGCAGCCAACGAGGAGCGGGACTCAACAATGAGCAGTTCTTC.

The chain couples TRBV19 to TRBJ1-2; 8 bases are a match to TRBD1. Germline CDR1 LNHDA, CDR2 SQIVND (reference sequence). J lost 4 bases, V lost 5 bases, and 9 bases had no gene match. This CDR3 is 15 amino acids long. CDR3 loop: CASSSPGQGTYGYTF. The DNA for the CDR3 is TGTGCCAGTAGTTCTCCCGGACAGGGTACCTATGGCTACACCTTC.

This sequence joins TRBV4-2 and TRBJ2-2; no definite D call. This CDR3 region has 17 residues. Germline CDR1 reads LGHNA; CDR2 reads YNFKEQ. The germline V and J ends were trimmed by 3 bases and 4 bases, with 18 bases remaining between them. CDR3 sequence reads: CASSHPNGPARTGELFF. The CDR3 DNA reads TGTGCCAGCAGCCACCCCAATGGGCCAGCTCGCACCGGGGAGCTGTTTTTT.